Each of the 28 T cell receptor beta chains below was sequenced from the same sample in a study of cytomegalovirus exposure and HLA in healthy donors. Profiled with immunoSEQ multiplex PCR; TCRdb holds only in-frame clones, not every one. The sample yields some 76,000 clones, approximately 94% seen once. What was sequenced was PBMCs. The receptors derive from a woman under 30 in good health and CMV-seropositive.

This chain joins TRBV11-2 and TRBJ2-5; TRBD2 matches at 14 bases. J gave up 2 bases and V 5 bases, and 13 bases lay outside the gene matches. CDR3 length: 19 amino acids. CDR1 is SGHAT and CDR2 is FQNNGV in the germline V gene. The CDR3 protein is CASSASGTSGSFLQETQYF. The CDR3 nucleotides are TGTGCCAGCAGCGCTAGCGGGACTAGCGGGAGTTTTTTACAAGAGACCCAGTACTTC. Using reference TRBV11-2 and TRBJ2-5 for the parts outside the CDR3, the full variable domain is EAGVAQSPRYKIIEKRQSVAFWCNPISGHATLYWYQQILGQGPKLLIQFQNNGVVDDSQLPKDRFSAERLKGVDSTLKIQPAKLEDSAVYLCASSASGTSGSFLQETQYFGPGTRLLVL.

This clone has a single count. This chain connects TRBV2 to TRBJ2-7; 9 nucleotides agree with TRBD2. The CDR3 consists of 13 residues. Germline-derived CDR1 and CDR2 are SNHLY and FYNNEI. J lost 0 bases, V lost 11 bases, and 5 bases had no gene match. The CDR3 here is CAGRTSVSYEQYF. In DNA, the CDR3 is TGTGCCGGAAGGACTAGCGTCTCCTACGAGCAGTACTTC. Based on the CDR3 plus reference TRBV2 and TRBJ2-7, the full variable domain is EPEVTQTPSHQVTQMGQEVILRCVPISNHLYFYWYRQILGQKVEFLVSFYNNEISEKSEIFDDQFSVERPDGSNFTLKIRSTKLEDSAMYFCAGRTSVSYEQYFGPGTRLTVT.

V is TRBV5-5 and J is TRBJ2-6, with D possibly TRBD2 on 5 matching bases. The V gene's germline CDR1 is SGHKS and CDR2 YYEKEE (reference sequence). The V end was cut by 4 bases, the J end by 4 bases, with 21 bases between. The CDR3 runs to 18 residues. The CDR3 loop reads CASSLIRGSMLGANVLTF. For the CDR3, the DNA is TGTGCCAGCAGCCTTATCCGGGGATCTATGTTAGGGGCCAACGTCCTGACTTTC.

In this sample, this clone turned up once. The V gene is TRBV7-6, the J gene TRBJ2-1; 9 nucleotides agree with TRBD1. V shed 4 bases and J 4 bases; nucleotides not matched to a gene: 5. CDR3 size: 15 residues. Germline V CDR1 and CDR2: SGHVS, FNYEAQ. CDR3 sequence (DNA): TGTGCCAGCAGCTCTCCGGGACAGGGATACAATGAGCAGTTCTTC. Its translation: CASSSPGQGYNEQFF.

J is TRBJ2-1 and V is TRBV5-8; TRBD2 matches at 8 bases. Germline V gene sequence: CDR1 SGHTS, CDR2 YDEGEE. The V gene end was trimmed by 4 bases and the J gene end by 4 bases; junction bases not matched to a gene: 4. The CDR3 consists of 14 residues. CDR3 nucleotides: TGTGCCAGCAGCAGACCGGGGGGGTACAATGAGCAGTTCTTC. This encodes CASSRPGGYNEQFF.

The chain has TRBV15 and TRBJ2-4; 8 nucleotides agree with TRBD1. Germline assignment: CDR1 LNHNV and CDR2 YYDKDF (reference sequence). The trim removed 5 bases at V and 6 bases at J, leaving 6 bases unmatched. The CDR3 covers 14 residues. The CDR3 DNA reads TGTGCCACCAGCCTCCACGGACAGGGAAACATTCAGTACTTC. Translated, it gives CATSLHGQGNIQYF.

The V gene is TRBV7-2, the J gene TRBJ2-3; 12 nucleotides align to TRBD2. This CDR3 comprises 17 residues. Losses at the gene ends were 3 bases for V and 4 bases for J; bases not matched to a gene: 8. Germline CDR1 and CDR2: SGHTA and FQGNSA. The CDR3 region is CASSFLPSGRVPDTQYF. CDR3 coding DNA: TGTGCCAGCAGCTTCCTCCCTAGCGGGAGGGTCCCAGATACGCAGTATTTT.

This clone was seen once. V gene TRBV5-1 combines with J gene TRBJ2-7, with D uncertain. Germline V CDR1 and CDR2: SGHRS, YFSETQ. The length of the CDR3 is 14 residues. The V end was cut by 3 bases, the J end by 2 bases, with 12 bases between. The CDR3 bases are TGCGCCAGCAGCTCCGAGACTGAAACCTACGAGCAGTACTTC. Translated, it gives CASSSETETYEQYF.

The CDR3 DNA is TGCGCCAGCAGCTTGGGGACAGGGAGGTTTATCACTGAAGCTTTCTTT. Its protein is CASSLGTGRFITEAFF. This rearrangement joins TRBV5-1 to TRBJ1-1; 8 positions match TRBD1. With V trimmed by 0 bases and J by 4 bases, 8 bases remained unmatched. Germline values: CDR1 SGHRS, CDR2 YFSETQ. The CDR3 loop spans 16 amino acids.

Here the CDR3 reads CASSLGQKSSYEQYF. In DNA form, the CDR3 reads TGCGCCAGCAGCCTCGGACAAAAGAGCTCCTACGAGCAGTACTTC. V is TRBV4-3 and J is TRBJ2-7; D might be TRBD1 (5 bases). CDR3 length: 15 amino acids. Germline CDR1 and CDR2: LGHNA and YSLEER. Deletions cut 4 bases from V and 0 bases from J, with 13 bases between.

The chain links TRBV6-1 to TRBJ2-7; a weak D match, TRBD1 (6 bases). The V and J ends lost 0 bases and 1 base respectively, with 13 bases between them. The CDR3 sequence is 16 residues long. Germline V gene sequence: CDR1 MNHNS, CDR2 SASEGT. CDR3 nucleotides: TGTGCCAGCAGTGAAGCGCTTCTGGACAGTTCCTACGAGCAGTACTTC. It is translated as CASSEALLDSSYEQYF.

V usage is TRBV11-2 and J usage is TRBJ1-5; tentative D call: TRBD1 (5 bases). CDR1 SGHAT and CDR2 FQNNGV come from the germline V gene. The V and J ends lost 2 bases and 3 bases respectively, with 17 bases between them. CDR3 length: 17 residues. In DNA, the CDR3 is TGTGCCAGCAGCTTAAGGGGTGGGGCAGGGTACAATCAGCCCCAGCATTTT. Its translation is CASSLRGGAGYNQPQHF.

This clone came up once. The DNA of the CDR3 is TGTGCCAGCAGCTCACGGGGGGGCGGTCACACCGGGGAGCTGTTTTTT. It is translated as CASSSRGGGHTGELFF. This chain joins TRBV7-8 and TRBJ2-2; 8 bases match TRBD2. There are 16 residues in the CDR3. The germline gives CDR1 SGHVS, CDR2 FQNEAQ. Losses at the gene ends were 4 bases for V and 3 bases for J; bases not matched to a gene: 7.

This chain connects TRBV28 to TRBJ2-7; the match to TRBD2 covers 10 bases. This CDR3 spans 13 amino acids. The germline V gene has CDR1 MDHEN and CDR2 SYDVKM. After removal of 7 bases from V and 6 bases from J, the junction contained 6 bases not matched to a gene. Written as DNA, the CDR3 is TGTGCCAGCAAGCGGGGGGGCTGGGGCGAGCAGTACTTC. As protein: CASKRGGWGEQYF. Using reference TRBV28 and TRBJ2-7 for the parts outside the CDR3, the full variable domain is DVKVTQSSRYLVKRTGEKVFLECVQDMDHENMFWYRQDPGLGLRLIYFSYDVKMKEKGDIPEGYSVSREKKERFSLILESASTNQTSMYLCASKRGGWGEQYFGPGTRLTVT.

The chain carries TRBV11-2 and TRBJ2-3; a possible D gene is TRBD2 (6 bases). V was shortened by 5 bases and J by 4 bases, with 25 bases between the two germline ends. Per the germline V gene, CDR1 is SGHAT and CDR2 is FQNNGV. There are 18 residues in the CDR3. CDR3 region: CASSDKSRDWFGADTQYF. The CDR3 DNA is TGTGCCAGCAGCGATAAGAGCCGGGACTGGTTTGGAGCAGATACGCAGTATTTT.

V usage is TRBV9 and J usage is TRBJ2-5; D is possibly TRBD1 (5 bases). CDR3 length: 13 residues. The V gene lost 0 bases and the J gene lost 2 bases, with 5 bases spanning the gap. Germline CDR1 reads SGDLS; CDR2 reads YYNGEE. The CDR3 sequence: CASSVEGQETQYF. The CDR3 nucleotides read TGTGCCAGCAGCGTAGAGGGGCAAGAGACCCAGTACTTC. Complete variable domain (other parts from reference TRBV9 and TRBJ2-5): DSGVTQTPKHLITATGQRVTLRCSPRSGDLSVYWYQQSLDQGLQFLIQYYNGEERAKGNILERFSAQQFPDLHSELNLSSLELGDSALYFCASSVEGQETQYFGPGTRLLVL.

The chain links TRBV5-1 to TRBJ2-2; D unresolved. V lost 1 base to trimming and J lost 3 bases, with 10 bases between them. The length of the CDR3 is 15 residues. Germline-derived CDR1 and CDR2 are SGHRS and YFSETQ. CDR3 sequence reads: CASSLTIQHTGELFF. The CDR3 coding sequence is TGCGCCAGCAGCTTGACAATCCAACACACCGGGGAGCTGTTTTTT.

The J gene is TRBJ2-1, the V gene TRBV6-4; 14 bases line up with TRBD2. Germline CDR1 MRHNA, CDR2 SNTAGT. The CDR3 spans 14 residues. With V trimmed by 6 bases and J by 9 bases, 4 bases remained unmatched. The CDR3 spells CASRGLAGDGEQFF. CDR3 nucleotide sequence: TGTGCCAGCAGGGGACTAGCGGGGGATGGTGAGCAGTTCTTC.

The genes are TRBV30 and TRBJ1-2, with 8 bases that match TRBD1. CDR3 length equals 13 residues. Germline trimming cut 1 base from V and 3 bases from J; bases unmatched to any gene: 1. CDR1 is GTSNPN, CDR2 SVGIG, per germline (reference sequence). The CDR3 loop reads CAWSGGQDYGYTF. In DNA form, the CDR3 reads TGTGCCTGGAGTGGGGGACAGGACTATGGCTACACCTTC.

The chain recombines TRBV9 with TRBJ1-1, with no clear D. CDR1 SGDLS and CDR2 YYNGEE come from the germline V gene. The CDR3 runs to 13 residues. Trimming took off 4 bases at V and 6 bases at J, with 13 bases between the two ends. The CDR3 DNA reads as TGTGCCAGCAGCCCGTCGGGTCCCGCTGAAGCTTTCTTT. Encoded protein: CASSPSGPAEAFF.

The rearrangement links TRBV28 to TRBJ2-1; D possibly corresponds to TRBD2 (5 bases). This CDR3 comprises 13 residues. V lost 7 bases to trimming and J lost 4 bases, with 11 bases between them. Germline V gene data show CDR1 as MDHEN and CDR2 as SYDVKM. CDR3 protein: CASIRGDYNEQFF. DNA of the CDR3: TGTGCCAGCATTCGGGGAGATTACAATGAGCAGTTCTTC.

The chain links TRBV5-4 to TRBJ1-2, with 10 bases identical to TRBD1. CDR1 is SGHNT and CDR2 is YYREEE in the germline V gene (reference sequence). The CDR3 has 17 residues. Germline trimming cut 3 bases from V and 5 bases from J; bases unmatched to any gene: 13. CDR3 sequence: CASSSGGQGESLYGYTF. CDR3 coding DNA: TGTGCCAGCAGCTCGGGTGGACAGGGGGAATCTCTATATGGCTACACCTTC.

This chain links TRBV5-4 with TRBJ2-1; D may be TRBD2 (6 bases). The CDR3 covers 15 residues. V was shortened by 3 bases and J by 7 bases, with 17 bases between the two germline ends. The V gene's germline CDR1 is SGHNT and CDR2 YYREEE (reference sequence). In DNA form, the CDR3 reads TGTGCCAGCAGCTCACCTCGGGAGAACTGGAATGAGCAGTTCTTC. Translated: CASSSPRENWNEQFF.

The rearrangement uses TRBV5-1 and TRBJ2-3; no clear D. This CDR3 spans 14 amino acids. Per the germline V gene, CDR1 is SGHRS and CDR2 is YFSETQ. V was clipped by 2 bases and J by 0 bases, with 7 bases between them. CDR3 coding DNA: TGCGCCAGCAGCTTAATAACTAGCACAGATACGCAGTATTTT. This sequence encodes CASSLITSTDTQYF.

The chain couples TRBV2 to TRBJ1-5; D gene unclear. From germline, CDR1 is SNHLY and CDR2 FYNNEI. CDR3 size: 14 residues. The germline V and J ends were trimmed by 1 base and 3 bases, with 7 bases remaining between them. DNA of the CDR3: TGTGCCAGCAGTGAAGGGAGCTTCAATCAGCCCCAGCATTTT. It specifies CASSEGSFNQPQHF.

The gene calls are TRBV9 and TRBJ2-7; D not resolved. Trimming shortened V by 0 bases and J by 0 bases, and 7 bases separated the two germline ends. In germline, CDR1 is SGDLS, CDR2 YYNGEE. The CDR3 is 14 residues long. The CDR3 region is CASSVVESSYEQYF. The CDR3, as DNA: TGTGCCAGCAGCGTAGTGGAGAGCTCCTACGAGCAGTACTTC.

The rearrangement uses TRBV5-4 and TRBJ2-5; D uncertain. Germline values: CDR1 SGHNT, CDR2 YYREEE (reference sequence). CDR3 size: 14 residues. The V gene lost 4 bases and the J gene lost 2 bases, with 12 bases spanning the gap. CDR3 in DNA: TGTGCCAGCAGCCAGAACCGGGTTCAAGAGACCCAGTACTTC. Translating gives CASSQNRVQETQYF.

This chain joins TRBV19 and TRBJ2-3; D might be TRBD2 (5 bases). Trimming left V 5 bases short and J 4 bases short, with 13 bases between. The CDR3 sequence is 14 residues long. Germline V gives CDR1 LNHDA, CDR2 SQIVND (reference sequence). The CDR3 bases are TGTGCCAGTAGTCTTAGAATCGGGGCAGATACGCAGTATTTT. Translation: CASSLRIGADTQYF. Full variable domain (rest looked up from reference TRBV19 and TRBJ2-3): DGGITQSPKYLFRKEGQNVTLSCEQNLNHDAMYWYRQDPGQGLRLIYYSQIVNDFQKGDIAEGYSVSREKKESFPLTVTSAQKNPTAFYLCASSLRIGADTQYFGPGTRLTVL.